Detailed here is one TCR beta chain. The V gene's germline CDR1 is SGHRS and CDR2 YFSETQ. There are 14 residues in the CDR3. Trimming pared 2 bases from V and 5 bases from J, leaving 11 bases between. Participants who had HIV were, without exception, treated in the United States. Researchers report immunoSEQ v3.0 was run at survey level. Some clones are missing from TCRdb's copy, which holds only in-frame ones; the method was immunoSEQ multiplex PCR. The data contain 4,000 to 6,000 clones, approximately 90% of them singletons. The data derive from a study of long-term antiretroviral therapy in people with HIV.

The sequencing used unsorted PBMCs, collected 1.3 years after starting antiretroviral therapy. The receptor comes from a woman aged 45-65 years with HIV. This sequence joins TRBV5-1 and TRBJ2-1; D is tentatively TRBD1 or TRBD2 (6 bases each). The CDR3 reads CASSLTGANNEQFF. The CDR3 DNA reads TGCGCCAGCAGCTTAACGGGGGCCAACAATGAGCAGTTCTTC. Variable domain in full (rest from reference TRBV5-1 and TRBJ2-1): KAGVTQTPRYLIKTRGQQVTLSCSPISGHRSVSWYQQTPGQGLQFLFEYFSETQRNKGNFPGRFSGRQFSNSRSEMNVSTLELGDSALYLCASSLTGANNEQFFGPGTRLTVL.